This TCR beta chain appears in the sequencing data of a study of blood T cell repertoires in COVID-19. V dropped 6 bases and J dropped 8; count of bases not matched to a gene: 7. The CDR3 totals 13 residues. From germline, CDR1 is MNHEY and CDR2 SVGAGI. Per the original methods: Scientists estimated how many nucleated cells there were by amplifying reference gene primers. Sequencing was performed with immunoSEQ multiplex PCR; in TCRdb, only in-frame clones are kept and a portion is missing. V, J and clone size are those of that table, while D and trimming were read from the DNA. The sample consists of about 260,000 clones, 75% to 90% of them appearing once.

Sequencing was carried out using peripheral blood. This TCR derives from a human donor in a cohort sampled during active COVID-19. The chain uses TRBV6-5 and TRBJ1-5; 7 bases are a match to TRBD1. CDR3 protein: CASSRQGKEPQHF. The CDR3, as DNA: TGTGCCAGCAGCCGACAGGGTAAGGAGCCCCAGCATTTT.